What follows is one T cell receptor (beta chain) and its context. These data come from a study of T cell changes during pregnancy in multiple sclerosis. The table came from immunoSEQ multiplex PCR; TCRdb's copy has only in-frame clones and leaves some out. The sample holds 40,000 to 45,000 clones, roughly nine tenths seen once. CDR1 MNHNY and CDR2 SVGAGI come from the germline V gene (reference sequence). The V gene lost 10 bases and the J gene lost 1 base, with 12 bases spanning the gap. This CDR3 is 13 amino acids long. Sequencing was performed on CD4+ T cells from peripheral blood mononuclear cells, taken before pregnancy. This sequence was found in a female donor with multiple sclerosis, enrolled in a pregnancy study. This chain connects TRBV6-6 to TRBJ2-3; TRBD2 is a possible D gene (5 bases). The CDR3 loop reads CATQKGGTDTQYF. The CDR3 DNA is TGTGCCACTCAGAAGGGAGGCACAGATACGCAGTATTTT.